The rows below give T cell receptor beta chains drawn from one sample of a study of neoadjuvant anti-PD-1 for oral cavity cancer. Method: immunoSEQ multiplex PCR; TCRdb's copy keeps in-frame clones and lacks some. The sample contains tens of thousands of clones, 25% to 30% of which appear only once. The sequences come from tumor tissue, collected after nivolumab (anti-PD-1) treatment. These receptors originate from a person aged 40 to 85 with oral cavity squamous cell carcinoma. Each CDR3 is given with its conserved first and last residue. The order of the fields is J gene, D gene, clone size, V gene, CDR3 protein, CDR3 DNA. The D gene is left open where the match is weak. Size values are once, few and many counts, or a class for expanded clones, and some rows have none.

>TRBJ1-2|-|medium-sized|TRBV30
CAWSTSDRWGGYTF
TGTGCCTGGAGTACTAGCGACAGGTGGGGTGGCTACACCTTC
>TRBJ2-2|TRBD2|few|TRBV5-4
CASSLGTSGRYTGELFF
TGTGCCAGCAGCCTAGGGACTAGCGGGAGGTACACCGGGGAGCTGTTTTTT
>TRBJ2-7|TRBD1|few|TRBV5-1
CASSAVTGDRSYEQYF
TGCGCCAGCAGCGCGGTGACAGGGGATCGGTCCTACGAGCAGTACTTC
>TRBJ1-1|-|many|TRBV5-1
CASSPTGPEAFF
TGCGCCAGCAGCCCGACAGGCCCTGAAGCTTTCTTT
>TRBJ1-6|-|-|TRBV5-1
CASSLAGPNNSPLHF
TGCGCCAGCAGCTTGGCGGGACCGAATAATTCACCCCTCCACTTT
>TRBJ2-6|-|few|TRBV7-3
CASSFRRSSGANVLTF
TGTGCCAGCAGCTTTAGAAGGAGCTCTGGGGCCAACGTCCTGACTTTC
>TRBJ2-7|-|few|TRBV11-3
CASSLAFGGYEQYF
TGTGCCAGCAGCTTAGCCTTCGGGGGATACGAGCAGTACTTC
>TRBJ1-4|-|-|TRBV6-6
CASSRTMDEKLFF
TGTGCCAGCAGCCGCACCATGGACGAAAAACTGTTTTTT
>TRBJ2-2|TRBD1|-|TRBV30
CAWKRQGRTGELFF
TGTGCCTGGAAGCGACAGGGACGAACCGGGGAGCTGTTTTTT
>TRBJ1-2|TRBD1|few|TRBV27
CASSRQGSYGYTF
TGTGCCAGCAGTCGACAGGGTAGCTATGGCTACACCTTC
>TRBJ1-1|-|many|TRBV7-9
CASSRGLGLGSEAFF
TGTGCCAGCAGTCGCGGTCTGGGCCTGGGGTCTGAAGCTTTCTTT
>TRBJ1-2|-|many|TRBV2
CASSVQELNGYTF
TGTGCCAGCAGTGTCCAGGAACTGAATGGCTACACCTTC
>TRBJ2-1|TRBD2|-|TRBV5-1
CASSTGGGYYNEQFF
TGCGCCAGCAGCACGGGAGGGGGTTATTACAATGAGCAGTTCTTC
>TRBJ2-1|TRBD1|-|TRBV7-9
CASSSPGTEYNEQFF
TGTGCCAGCAGCTCCCCCGGGACAGAGTACAATGAGCAGTTCTTC
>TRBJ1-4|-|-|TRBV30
CAWSYARDGVRFF
TGTGCCTGGAGTTACGCAAGGGACGGGGTCCGGTTTTTT
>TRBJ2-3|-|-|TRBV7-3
CASSLGHSTDTQYF
TGTGCCAGCAGCTTAGGCCACAGCACAGATACGCAGTATTTT
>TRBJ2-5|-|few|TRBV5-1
CASSLAAREEETQYF
TGCGCCAGCAGCTTGGCCGCCAGAGAAGAAGAGACCCAGTACTTC
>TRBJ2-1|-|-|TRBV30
CAWSYLHEQFF
TGTGCCTGGAGTTATCTCCATGAGCAGTTCTTC
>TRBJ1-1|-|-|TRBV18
CASSAGAGGTEAFF
TGTGCCAGCTCAGCGGGGGCGGGGGGCACTGAAGCTTTCTTT
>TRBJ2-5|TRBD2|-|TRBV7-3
CASSSTSGRTQETQYF
TGTGCCAGCAGCTCTACTAGCGGGAGGACCCAAGAGACCCAGTACTTC
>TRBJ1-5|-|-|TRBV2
CASSESGLGNQPQHF
TGTGCCAGCAGTGAGAGTGGGCTCGGCAATCAGCCCCAGCATTTT
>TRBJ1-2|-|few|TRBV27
CASSPHEINYGYTF
TGTGCCAGCAGCCCCCATGAGATTAACTATGGCTACACCTTC
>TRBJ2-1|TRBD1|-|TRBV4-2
CASSQDPAGQVFNEQFF
TGTGCCAGCAGCCAAGATCCCGCCGGACAGGTCTTCAATGAGCAGTTCTTC
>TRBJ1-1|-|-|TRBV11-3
CASSSGQGGEAFF
TGTGCCAGCAGCTCTGGGCAGGGCGGTGAAGCTTTCTTT
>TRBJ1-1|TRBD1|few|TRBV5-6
CASSLKLTGYATEAFF
TGTGCCAGCAGCTTGAAATTGACAGGGTACGCGACTGAAGCTTTCTTT
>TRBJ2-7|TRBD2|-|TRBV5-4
CASSLGLAGNYEQYF
TGTGCCAGCAGCTTGGGACTAGCGGGAAACTACGAGCAGTACTTC
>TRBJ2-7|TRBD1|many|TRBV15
CATSSRDSSYEQYF
TGTGCCACCAGCAGCCGGGACAGCTCCTACGAGCAGTACTTC
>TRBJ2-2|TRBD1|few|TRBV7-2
CASSSRTGPNTGELFF
TGTGCCAGCAGCTCTAGGACAGGGCCGAACACCGGGGAGCTGTTTTTT
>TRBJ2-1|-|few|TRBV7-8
CASSQRPDSLGDEQFF
TGTGCCAGCAGCCAGCGACCGGACAGCCTTGGAGATGAGCAGTTCTTC
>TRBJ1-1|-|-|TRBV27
CASSPGIQVFF
TGTGCCAGCAGTCCCGGGATTCAGGTTTTCTTT
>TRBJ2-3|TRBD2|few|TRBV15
CATSDPASGGDTQYF
TGTGCCACCAGCGACCCGGCTAGCGGGGGGGATACGCAGTATTTT
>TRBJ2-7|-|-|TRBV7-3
CASSLERDGEQYF
TGTGCCAGCAGCTTAGAGAGGGACGGCGAGCAGTACTTC
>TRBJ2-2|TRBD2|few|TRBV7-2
CASSFIGSGAGELFF
TGTGCCAGCAGCTTCATCGGTAGCGGGGCCGGGGAGCTGTTTTTT
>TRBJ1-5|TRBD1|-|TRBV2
CASRGTGDQSAQHF
TGTGCCAGCAGGGGGACAGGGGACCAATCGGCCCAGCATTTT
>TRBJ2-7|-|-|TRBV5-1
CASSENLKYEQYF
TGCGCCAGCAGCGAGAATCTGAAGTACGAGCAGTACTTC
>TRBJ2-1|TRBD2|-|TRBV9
CASIPSTGLDHNEQFF
TGTGCCAGCATACCGTCCACGGGACTAGATCACAATGAGCAGTTCTTC
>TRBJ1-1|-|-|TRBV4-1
CASSQQANTEAFF
TGCGCCAGCAGCCAACAGGCGAACACTGAAGCTTTCTTT
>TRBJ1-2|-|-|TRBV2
CASRLVGVGGYTF
TGTGCCAGCAGGCTAGTCGGGGTTGGCGGCTACACCTTC
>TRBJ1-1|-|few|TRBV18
CASSPPLGAEAFF
TGTGCCAGCTCACCACCATTGGGGGCTGAAGCTTTCTTT
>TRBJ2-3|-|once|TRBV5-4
CASSFGSVRTDTQYF
TGTGCCAGCAGCTTCGGTAGCGTCCGCACAGATACGCAGTATTTT
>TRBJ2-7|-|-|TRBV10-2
CASSESWGPYEQYF
TGCGCCAGCAGTGAGTCTTGGGGACCCTACGAGCAGTACTTC
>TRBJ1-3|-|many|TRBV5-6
CASSGTGQGNTIYF
TGTGCCAGCAGCGGAACAGGGCAGGGAAACACCATATATTTT
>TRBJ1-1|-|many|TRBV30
CAWSVLGRGVAEAFF
TGTGCCTGGAGTGTACTAGGGCGGGGGGTCGCTGAAGCTTTCTTT
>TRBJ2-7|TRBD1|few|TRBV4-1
CASSLTNRGLYEQYF
TGCGCCAGCAGCCTTACTAACAGGGGGCTATACGAGCAGTACTTC
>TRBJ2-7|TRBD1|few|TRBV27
CASSLSRTGGHEQYF
TGTGCCAGCAGTTTATCGCGGACAGGGGGTCACGAGCAGTACTTC
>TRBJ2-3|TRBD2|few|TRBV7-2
CASSLAGLVGGAQYF
TGTGCCAGCAGCTTAGCGGGACTAGTAGGCGGTGCGCAGTATTTT
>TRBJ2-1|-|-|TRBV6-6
CASRFYNEQFF
TGTGCCAGCAGGTTCTACAATGAGCAGTTCTTC
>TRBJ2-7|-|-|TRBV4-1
CASSGMSYEQYF
TGCGCCAGCAGTGGAATGTCCTACGAGCAGTACTTC
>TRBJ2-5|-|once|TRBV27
CASRPLATQETQYF
TGTGCCAGCAGGCCCCTAGCGACCCAAGAGACCCAGTACTTC
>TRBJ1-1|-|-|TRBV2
CASSVRGSVTEAFF
TGTGCCAGCAGTGTTCGGGGTTCGGTCACTGAAGCTTTCTTT
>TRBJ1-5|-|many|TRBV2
CASAGPILYQPQHF
TGTGCCAGTGCGGGGCCGATATTATATCAGCCCCAGCATTTT
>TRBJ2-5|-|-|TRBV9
CASSTGQQETQYF
TGTGCCAGCAGCACCGGACAGCAAGAGACCCAGTACTTC
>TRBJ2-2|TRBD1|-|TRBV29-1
CSVGQGEAGELFF
TGCAGCGTGGGACAGGGGGAGGCCGGGGAGCTGTTTTTT
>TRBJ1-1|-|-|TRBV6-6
CASSQGPRGTEAFF
TGTGCCAGCAGTCAGGGGCCGCGGGGTACTGAAGCTTTCTTT